The rows below give T cell receptor beta chains drawn from one sample of a study of blood T cells in healthy people across ages. TCRdb processed the 5' RACE reads anew with MiXCR; each CDR3 protein has one entry. The sample shows roughly 730,000 distinct CDR3 sequences, about 61% of them seen only once. Specimen: blood. These receptors were taken from a man in his forties in good health. Both conserved end residues are part of each CDR3. D genes are given only for firm matches. Clone size is not always given. Where it is, it says once, few, many or a class for expanded clones.

TRBJ2-1,once,TRBV27,.,CASSLRVTTRGDNEQFF,TGTGCCAGCAGTTTAAGGGTCACGACTAGGGGGGACAATGAGCAGTTCTTC
TRBJ2-7,.,TRBV28,.,CASSLVPGTPYEQYF,TGTGCCAGCAGTTTGGTCCCCGGGACACCTTACGAGCAGTACTTC
TRBJ2-5,.,TRBV14,TRBD1,CASSQVRGLSQETQYF,TGTGCCAGCAGCCAAGTGAGGGGGCTGAGCCAAGAGACCCAGTACTTC
TRBJ2-3,.,TRBV1,.,CTSSQVWARGTDTQYF,.
TRBJ1-2,few,TRBV7-9,.,CASSSQGFRGYTF,TGTGCCAGCAGCTCTCAGGGCTTTCGGGGCTACACCTTC
TRBJ2-7,.,TRBV14,.,CASSQVGRAHREQYF,TGTGCCAGCAGCCAAGTAGGTCGGGCCCACCGGGAGCAGTACTTC
TRBJ2-1,.,TRBV25-1,TRBD2,CASSVFGTSGNNEQFF,TGTGCCAGCAGTGTTTTTGGGACTAGCGGAAACAATGAGCAGTTCTTC
TRBJ2-3,few,TRBV5-1,TRBD2,CASSLVGLAGASTDTQYF,TGCGCCAGCAGCTTGGTGGGACTAGCGGGAGCTAGCACAGATACGCAGTATTTT
TRBJ2-3,.,TRBV28,TRBD2,CASSLRGLALTDTQYF,TGTGCCAGCAGCTTAAGGGGACTAGCCCTCACAGATACGCAGTATTTT
TRBJ2-7,.,TRBV6-2/TRBV6-3,.,CASSYGGAGAYEQYF,TGTGCCAGCAGTTACGGCGGGGCCGGGGCCTACGAGCAGTACTTC
TRBJ2-7,once,TRBV6-2/TRBV6-3,.,CATNRDSYEQYF,TGTGCCACCAACAGGGACTCCTACGAGCAGTACTTC
TRBJ2-3,.,TRBV28,TRBD1,CASGQGSGTETQYF,TGTGCCAGCGGACAGGGCTCTGGAACAGAGACGCAGTATTTT
TRBJ2-5,.,TRBV5-6,.,CASSAGQPRWIILREQYF,TGTGCCAGCAGCGCGGGACAGCCCCGTTGGATAATACTACGTGAGCAGTACTTC
TRBJ1-5,once,TRBV12-3/TRBV12-4,.,CASSFRAEVGNQPQHF,TGTGCCAGCAGTTTTCGGGCAGAGGTGGGCAATCAGCCCCAGCATTTT
TRBJ2-6,.,TRBV3-1,.,CASSLLRREILTF,TGTGCCAGCAGCCTCTTACGCAGGGAAATTTTGACTTTC
TRBJ2-5,.,TRBV25-1,.,CASSERLSYQETQYF,TGTGCCAGCAGTGAACGATTATCGTACCAAGAGACCCAGTACTTC
TRBJ1-2,.,TRBV24-1,.,CATSELMGGIYGYTF,TGTGCCACCAGTGAGTTGATGGGGGGCATATATGGCTACACCTTC
TRBJ1-6,.,TRBV5-1,TRBD1,CATTFGTGGNSPLHF,TGCGCCACCACCTTTGGGACAGGGGGTAATTCACCCCTCCACTTT
TRBJ1-1,few,TRBV28,.,CASSLQVQGAFF,TGTGCCAGCAGTTTGCAGGTCCAAGGGGCTTTCTTT
TRBJ2-4,.,TRBV5-1,.,CASRQEQGGRNIQYF,TGCGCCAGCAGACAAGAGCAGGGGGGTAGAAACATTCAGTACTTC
TRBJ2-1,.,TRBV5-1,.,CASSAGSGWSEQFF,TGCGCCAGCAGCGCTGGATCGGGGTGGAGTGAGCAGTTCTTC
TRBJ2-1,once,TRBV3-1,.,CASSQAPGYEQFF,TGTGCCAGCAGCCAAGCCCCCGGGTATGAGCAGTTCTTC
TRBJ2-6,.,TRBV20-1,.,CSARVAAVSGANVLTF,TGCAGTGCTCGGGTAGCCGCGGTCTCTGGGGCCAACGTCCTGACTTTC
TRBJ1-5,.,TRBV7-2,.,CASSLDRPNQPQHF,TGTGCCAGCAGCCTGGACAGACCCAATCAGCCCCAGCATTTT
TRBJ1-2,.,TRBV5-4,.,CASKLGRNGYGYTF,TGTGCCAGCAAGTTGGGCAGGAATGGCTATGGCTACACCTTC
TRBJ2-7,.,TRBV12-3/TRBV12-4,TRBD1,CASGLHRGGTYEQYF,TGTGCCAGCGGCCTCCACAGGGGCGGTACCTACGAGCAGTACTTC
TRBJ1-6,once,TRBV28,TRBD1,CASRATSGTANSPLHF,TGTGCCAGCAGGGCAACCTCCGGGACAGCTAATTCACCCCTCCACTTT
TRBJ1-5,.,TRBV5-1,.,CASSVGVGNQPQHF,TGCGCCAGCAGCGTGGGCGTGGGCAATCAGCCCCAGCATTTT
TRBJ1-4,.,TRBV5-1,.,CASSSVGVNEKLFF,TGCGCCAGCAGCTCTGTCGGAGTTAATGAAAAACTGTTTTTT
TRBJ2-3,.,TRBV27,.,CASRKAWDTDTQYF,TGTGCCAGCAGAAAGGCATGGGACACAGATACGCAGTATTTT
TRBJ2-3,.,TRBV12-3/TRBV12-4,TRBD1,CASSPSPRGRTDTQYF,TGTGCCAGCAGTCCTAGCCCCAGGGGGCGAACAGATACGCAGTATTTT
TRBJ1-2,.,TRBV28,.,CATRADGYTF,TGTGCCACGAGGGCTGATGGCTACACCTTC
TRBJ2-7,few,TRBV29-1,.,CSVRDSGSSSYEQYF,TGCAGCGTTCGCGACTCAGGATCCTCCTCCTACGAGCAGTACTTC
TRBJ2-7,.,TRBV29-1,.,CSVVEGIREQYF,TGCAGCGTTGTGGAGGGCATACGCGAGCAGTACTTC
TRBJ2-1,.,TRBV20-1,.,CSALNDRDWKSNEQFF,TGCAGTGCCCTCAACGACCGGGACTGGAAAAGCAATGAGCAGTTCTTC
TRBJ2-5,.,TRBV27,.,CASSWRTGQETQYF,TGTGCCAGCAGCTGGCGGACGGGGCAAGAGACCCAGTACTTC
TRBJ2-5,.,TRBV4-2,.,CASSQEKSETQYF,TGTGCCAGCAGCCAAGAAAAGTCGGAGACCCAGTACTTC
TRBJ2-3,.,TRBV5-6,.,CASSSLGVNDTQYF,TGTGCCAGCAGCTCCTTGGGGGTAAACGATACGCAGTATTTT
TRBJ2-7,.,TRBV4-3,.,CASSPTTLSSYEQYF,TGCGCCAGCAGCCCTACAACCCTTAGCTCCTACGAGCAGTACTTC
TRBJ2-7,.,TRBV25-1,.,CASSNENGWSKGRTRGNEQYF,TGTGCCAGCAGTAATGAGAATGGGTGGTCAAAAGGACGGACTCGAGGAAACGAGCAGTACTTC
TRBJ1-1,.,TRBV4-1,.,CASSAPQLMNTEAFF,TGCGCCAGCAGCGCGCCACAGCTCATGAACACTGAAGCTTTCTTT
TRBJ2-5,few,TRBV27,TRBD2,CASSPQGGYETQYF,TGTGCCAGCAGCCCGCAGGGAGGGTACGAGACCCAGTACTTC
TRBJ2-5,.,TRBV6-2/TRBV6-3,TRBD1,CASSYSRGLSQETQYF,TGTGCCAGCAGTTACTCCAGGGGGCTATCCCAAGAGACCCAGTACTTC
TRBJ2-7,.,TRBV10-3,.,CAIRMETSSYEQYF,TGTGCCATCCGGATGGAGACCTCATCCTACGAGCAGTACTTC
TRBJ2-5,few,TRBV9,.,CASTLNAGGQETQYF,TGTGCCAGCACCCTGAATGCTGGGGGGCAAGAGACCCAGTACTTC
TRBJ2-3,.,TRBV7-3,TRBD2,CAGGLAVTTDTQYF,TGTGCCGGCGGCCTAGCGGTAACCACAGATACGCAGTATTTT
TRBJ2-4,few,TRBV25-1,.,CASRGQGYHQQYF,TGTGCCAGCAGAGGGCAGGGCTACCACCAGCAGTACTTC
TRBJ2-3,.,TRBV20-1,TRBD1,CSATDRGGADTQYF,TGCAGTGCCACAGACAGGGGCGGTGCGGATACGCAGTATTTT
TRBJ2-7,few,TRBV12-3/TRBV12-4,TRBD2,CASSPRGSGSEQYF,TGTGCCAGCAGTCCCCGGGGAAGCGGGAGTGAGCAGTACTTC
TRBJ2-5,.,TRBV29-1,TRBD1,CSQGQDTKETQYF,TGCAGCCAAGGACAGGACACTAAAGAGACCCAGTACTTC